Following are 24 T cell receptor beta chains from one sample sequenced in a study of T cells expressing NK-cell markers. Using the 5' RACE reads, TCRdb records one entry per CDR3 protein without DNA. This sample contains 150,000 to 170,000 distinct CDR3 sequences. The sequenced material came from blood T cells: a sorted CD56 or NKG2C T cell subset, CD4+ or CD8+ T cells, or bulk PBMC T cells (not recorded which). Receptor source: a woman aged 50 to 65 in good health.

The chain carries TRBV27 and TRBJ1-1; TCRdb calls TRBD1, which cannot be checked without DNA. The CDR3 sequence is 14 residues long. In germline, CDR1 is MNHEY, CDR2 SMNVEV (reference sequence). The CDR3 region is CASSSLQGNTEAFF.

V gene TRBV7-8 combines with J gene TRBJ2-2; TCRdb lists TRBD2, though no DNA is available to test this call. CDR1 and CDR2 (germline): SGHVS, FQNEAQ. This CDR3 contains 14 residues. The CDR3 loop reads CASSPGLIRGELFF.

The chain links TRBV7-9 to TRBJ2-3. CDR3 length: 11 residues. CDR1 is SEHNR and CDR2 is FQNEAQ in the germline V gene (reference sequence). The chain's CDR3 is CASSFTDTQYF.

The chain joins TRBV6-5 to TRBJ2-2. CDR1 and CDR2 from the germline V gene are MNHEY and SVGAGI. The length of the CDR3 is 12 residues. CDR3 residues: CASSQSFGELFF.

The chain uses TRBV9 and TRBJ1-1; there is no DNA to check the TCRdb D call of TRBD1. This CDR3 has 13 amino acids. CDR1 and CDR2 from the germline V gene are SGDLS and YYNGEE. The CDR3 sequence: CASSPGQAPEAFF.

The CDR3 loop reads CAISESGTGTEAFF. The V call is TRBV10-3, the J call TRBJ1-1; checking the TCRdb D call of TRBD1 is not possible without DNA. This CDR3 contains 14 residues. From germline, CDR1 is ENHRY and CDR2 SYGVKD.

The V and J genes are TRBV3-1 and TRBJ2-7; the D call of TRBD1 rests on TCRdb alone, since no DNA is present to check it. This CDR3 has 14 amino acids. CDR1 is LGHDT and CDR2 is YNNKEL in the germline V gene (reference sequence). The CDR3 sequence: CASSQRQGLYEQYF.

The rearrangement joins TRBV12-3 or TRBV12-4 to TRBJ2-2; TCRdb's D call of TRBD2 is untestable without DNA. There are 15 residues in the CDR3. The chain's CDR3 is CASDYNSGSAGELFF.

The rearrangement joins TRBV12-3 or TRBV12-4 to TRBJ1-2. CDR3 length equals 13 residues. CDR3 sequence: CASTYGSSYGYTF.

This chain joins TRBV29-1 and TRBJ2-7; the TRBD1 assignment by TCRdb is unverifiable without DNA. The length of the CDR3 is 12 residues. The germline V gene has CDR1 SQVTM and CDR2 ANQGSEA. The CDR3 loop is CSVVGKGYEQYF.

The rearrangement uses TRBV19 and TRBJ2-2; no DNA is available, so the TRBD2 call from TCRdb remains unchecked. Germline CDR1 and CDR2: LNHDA and SQIVND (reference sequence). The CDR3 is made up of 15 amino acids. The CDR3 loop is CASSEGEGDTGELFF.

V usage is TRBV29-1 and J usage is TRBJ2-1; the TCRdb call, TRBD2, lacks DNA for checking. The CDR3 is 16 amino acids. Germline V gives CDR1 SQVTM, CDR2 ANQGSEA. The CDR3 sequence is CSVEDELAGGLLEQFF.

The chain recombines TRBV12-3 or TRBV12-4 with TRBJ2-1. The CDR3 contains 16 residues. The CDR3 here is CASSWLAESSYNEQFF.

V and J are TRBV12-3 or TRBV12-4 and TRBJ2-6. The CDR3 length is 13 residues. Here the CDR3 reads CASSFEGANVLTF.

The rearrangement joins TRBV6-5 to TRBJ2-5; without DNA, the TCRdb call of TRBD2 cannot be checked. CDR1 is MNHEY, CDR2 SVGAGI, per germline. This CDR3 region has 15 residues. CDR3 residues: CASSKGTSGRKTQYF.

This chain uses TRBV27 with TRBJ1-2. The CDR3 covers 15 residues. CDR1 and CDR2 from the germline V gene are MNHEY and SMNVEV (reference sequence). CDR3 sequence reads: CASSLSGGLGTGYTF.

J is TRBJ2-1 and V is TRBV10-3; the TCRdb D gene call, TRBD1, has no DNA to confirm it. CDR1 ENHRY and CDR2 SYGVKD come from the germline V gene. The CDR3 loop spans 15 amino acids. The CDR3 loop is CAISVSGQGANEQFF.

The genes are TRBV2 and TRBJ1-5. This CDR3 has 12 amino acids. Germline values: CDR1 SNHLY, CDR2 FYNNEI. The CDR3 loop reads CASNSFSQPQHF.

The chain has TRBV27 and TRBJ1-3. Germline CDR1 reads MNHEY; CDR2 reads SMNVEV (reference sequence). The CDR3 has 14 residues. CDR3 residues: CASSLPISGNTIYF.

The J gene is TRBJ2-1, the V gene TRBV2; TCRdb calls TRBD1, which cannot be checked without DNA. Germline lookup yields CDR1 SNHLY and CDR2 FYNNEI. The CDR3 extends over 12 amino acids. The chain's CDR3 is CASMDRGNEQFF.

The chain is built from TRBV7-9 and TRBJ2-1; TCRdb returns TRBD2, unconfirmable since there is no DNA. CDR1 and CDR2 from the germline V gene are SEHNR and FQNEAQ (reference sequence). There are 16 residues in the CDR3. CDR3 amino acids: CASSYTSGSYLNEQFF. Full variable domain (rest looked up from reference TRBV7-9 and TRBJ2-1): DTGVSQNPRHKITKRGQNVTFRCDPISEHNRLYWYRQTLGQGPEFLTYFQNEAQLEKSRLLSDRFSAERPKGSFSTLEIQRTEQGDSAMYLCASSYTSGSYLNEQFFGPGTRLTVL.

J is TRBJ2-3 and V is TRBV15; the TCRdb D gene call, TRBD1, has no DNA to confirm it. The CDR3 is 14 residues long. Germline V lookup: CDR1 LNHNV, CDR2 YYDKDF (reference sequence). This CDR3 is CATSKGVSTDTQYF.

The chain employs TRBV30 and TRBJ2-1. CDR3 length: 15 residues. Germline CDR1 reads GTSNPN; CDR2 reads SVGIG (reference sequence). The CDR3 spells CAWSVYGSSYNEQFF.

V gene TRBV2 combines with J gene TRBJ1-5. Per the germline V gene, CDR1 is SNHLY and CDR2 is FYNNEI. The CDR3 runs 15 residues. Here the CDR3 reads CASSAGVFGNQPQHF.